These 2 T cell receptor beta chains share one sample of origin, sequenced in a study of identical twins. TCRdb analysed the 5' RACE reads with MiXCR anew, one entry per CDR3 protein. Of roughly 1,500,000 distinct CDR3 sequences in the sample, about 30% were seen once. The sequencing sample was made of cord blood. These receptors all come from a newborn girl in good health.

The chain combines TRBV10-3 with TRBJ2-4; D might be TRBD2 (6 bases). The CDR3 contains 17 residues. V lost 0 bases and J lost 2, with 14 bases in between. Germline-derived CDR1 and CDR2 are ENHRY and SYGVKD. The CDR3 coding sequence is TGTGCCATCAGTGAGTCGTGGGGGGACTGGCCCAAAAACATTCAGTACTTC. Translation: CAISESWGDWPKNIQYF.

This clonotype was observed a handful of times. CDR3 nucleotides: TGTGCCAGCAGCCAAGATCCCGACTGGGGACAGTACTTC. Translation: CASSQDPDWGQYF. The chain has TRBV4-2 and TRBJ2-4; no reliable D call. Germline values: CDR1 LGHNA, CDR2 YNFKEQ. The CDR3 has 13 amino acids. V lost 0 bases to trimming and J lost 13 bases, with 13 bases between them.